The 24 T cell receptor beta chains below come from one sample, sequenced in a study of blood T cell repertoires in COVID-19. TCRdb's table, derived via immunoSEQ multiplex PCR, lists solely in-frame clones and lacks some. The sample records 300,000 to 450,000 clones, roughly 91% being singletons. Specimen: PBMCs or T cells enriched from blood (not recorded which). Receptors were obtained from a woman aged 18-35 years who had recovered from COVID-19.

The chain couples TRBV21-1 to TRBJ1-2; TRBD1 is the table's D call and was not checked against the DNA. TRBV21-1 is deemed a pseudogene. This CDR3 has 14 residues. CDR3: CASSKGDSTYGYTF. In DNA, the CDR3 is TGTGCCAGCAGCAAGGGGGACAGCACCTATGGCTACACCTTC.

The rearrangement uses TRBV3-1 (or the pseudogene TRBV3-2) and TRBJ1-4; 7 nucleotides agree with TRBD1. Per the germline V gene, CDR1 is LGHDT and CDR2 is YNNKEL (reference sequence). The CDR3 consists of 15 residues. V trimming: 5 bases; J trimming: 5 bases; junction bases outside the gene matches: 8. CDR3 sequence (DNA): TGTGCCAGCAGCAACAGACAGGGAGCAAATGAAAAACTGTTTTTT. Protein product: CASSNRQGANEKLFF.

Here the CDR3 reads CASTRQGFTEAFF. The DNA of the CDR3 is TGTGCCAGCACGCGCCAGGGGTTCACTGAAGCTTTCTTT. The gene calls are TRBV28 and TRBJ1-1; perhaps TRBD1 as D (6 bases). This CDR3 comprises 13 residues. Per germline, CDR1 MDHEN and CDR2 SYDVKM. Trimming pared 7 bases from V and 4 bases from J, leaving 13 bases between.

The chain has TRBV12-5 and TRBJ2-7, with no clear D. The germline gives CDR1 LGHNT, CDR2 FRNRAP. The CDR3 is 12 amino acids. V was trimmed by 6 bases and J by 2 bases, leaving 8 bases between them. DNA for the CDR3: TGTGCTAGTGGCACCTCTACCTACGAGCAGTACTTC. The encoded protein is CASGTSTYEQYF.

The rearrangement joins TRBV5-1 to TRBJ2-3; 12 bases match TRBD2. Germline V gene data show CDR1 as SGHRS and CDR2 as YFSETQ. V shed 3 bases, J shed 4 bases, and the junction held 6 bases outside the gene matches. CDR3 size: 16 residues. This chain's CDR3 is CASSWRTSGDSDTQYF. Written as DNA, the CDR3 is TGCGCCAGCAGCTGGAGGACTAGCGGGGACTCAGATACGCAGTATTTT.

The chain recombines TRBV4-3 with TRBJ2-7; tentatively, D is TRBD2 (5 bases). Germline CDR1 and CDR2: LGHNA and YSLEER. Trimming removed 4 bases at V and 0 bases at J, with 10 bases between. The CDR3 contains 14 residues. DNA of the CDR3: TGCGCCAGCAGCCTCACGGGGAGCTCCTACGAGCAGTACTTC. Translated: CASSLTGSSYEQYF.

As to this clone: Other DNA sequences of this sample code for an identical CDR3. The CDR3 DNA follows: TGTGCCAGCAGCGTATTTGATGGGGGAGGTGGGGAGCTGTTTTTT. Its translation: CASSVFDGGGGELFF. The chain carries TRBV9 and TRBJ2-2; perhaps TRBD2 as D (6 bases). V gave up 1 base and J gave up 8 bases, with 15 bases separating them. The CDR3 totals 15 residues. Germline V gene sequence: CDR1 SGDLS, CDR2 YYNGEE.

CDR3 protein: CASSLTGGPMSQHF. CDR3 nucleotide sequence: TGTGCCAGCAGTTTAACAGGGGGCCCGATGTCCCAGCATTTT. The chain joins TRBV28 to TRBJ1-5; 9 positions match TRBD1. Germline assignment: CDR1 MDHEN and CDR2 SYDVKM. CDR3 length: 14 residues. Trimming removed 2 bases from V and 11 bases from J; junction bases left unmatched: 7.

The V and J genes are TRBV7-2 and TRBJ1-2, with 10 bases identical to TRBD1. With V trimmed by 4 bases and J by 6 bases, 8 bases remained unmatched. The CDR3 runs 15 residues. CDR1 and CDR2 (germline): SGHTA, FQGNSA. The CDR3 DNA follows: TGTGCCAGCAGCTCCCCCGGGACAGGGGTTAATGGCTACACCTTC. Protein product: CASSSPGTGVNGYTF.

Here the CDR3 reads CASSRGLEYEQYF. Here the CDR3 DNA reads TGTGCCAGCAGCAGGGGACTGGAGTACGAGCAGTACTTC. The chain recombines TRBV21-1 with TRBJ2-7; TRBD2, the table's D call, was not compared with the DNA. TRBV21-1 is described as a pseudogene. The length of the CDR3 is 13 residues.

This chain connects TRBV6-5 to TRBJ1-5; 7 bases are shared with TRBD1. V lost 4 bases to trimming and J lost 3 bases; unmatched junction nucleotides: 3. This CDR3 comprises 14 residues. Looked up from germline, CDR1 is MNHEY and CDR2 is SVGAGI. As DNA, the CDR3 is TGTGCCAGCAGTTCCACAGGGGACAATCAGCCCCAGCATTTT. This encodes CASSSTGDNQPQHF.

The gene calls are TRBV27 and TRBJ2-2; D might be TRBD2 (5 bases). Per germline, CDR1 MNHEY and CDR2 SMNVEV (reference sequence). CDR3 size: 13 residues. Between the trimmed V and J ends, which lost 5 bases and 6 bases, there was a span of 10 bases. CDR3 region: CASSLAYSGELFF. In DNA, the CDR3 is TGTGCCAGCAGTCTAGCATATTCCGGGGAGCTGTTTTTT.

The chain combines TRBV7-6 with TRBJ2-7; tentative D call: TRBD2 (7 bases). Deletions cut 7 bases from V and 5 bases from J, with 21 bases between. CDR3 length: 15 residues. Germline V lookup: CDR1 SGHVS, CDR2 FNYEAQ. The DNA for the CDR3 is TGTGCCAGCACCTCTGGGGGGGCCGGGGTTAACGAGCAGTACTTC. Its translation: CASTSGGAGVNEQYF.

This clone has just a few counts. This CDR3 is CASSFRGRNSPLHF. CDR3 bases: TGTGCCAGCTCGTTCAGGGGGCGAAATTCACCCCTCCACTTT. V usage is TRBV19 and J usage is TRBJ1-6, with 8 bases identical to TRBD1. J gave up 7 bases and V 9 bases, and 8 bases lay outside the gene matches. Germline-derived CDR1 and CDR2 are LNHDA and SQIVND (reference sequence). There are 14 residues in the CDR3.

CDR3 loop: CSAEGAGSAEAFF. CDR3 nucleotide sequence: TGCAGCGCCGAGGGGGCAGGGAGCGCTGAAGCTTTCTTT. The V and J genes are TRBV29-1 and TRBJ1-1; 7 bases are a match to TRBD1. Trimming at V came to 7 bases and at J to 6 bases, leaving 11 bases not matched to a gene. This CDR3 contains 13 residues. Germline loops: CDR1 SQVTM, CDR2 ANQGSEA.

The count of this clone is one. The V call is TRBV18, the J call TRBJ1-6; 9 nucleotides align to TRBD1. Germline V lookup: CDR1 KGHSH, CDR2 LQKENI. V trimming: 4 bases; J trimming: 8 bases; junction bases outside the gene matches: 6. The CDR3 has 15 amino acids. In nucleotides, the CDR3 is TGTGCCAGCTCACTACGCAGACAGGGGGATTCACCCCTCCACTTT. Translating it yields CASSLRRQGDSPLHF.

The J gene is TRBJ2-3, the V gene TRBV5-1; TRBD2 agrees at 12 bases. Germline V gene sequence: CDR1 SGHRS, CDR2 YFSETQ. V trimming: 2 bases; J trimming: 5 bases; junction bases outside the gene matches: 6. This CDR3 is built from 16 residues. CDR3 sequence (DNA): TGCGCCAGCAGCTTTCTAGCGGGGGGGCGAGAAGATACGCAGTATTTT. Its translation is CASSFLAGGREDTQYF.

J is TRBJ2-7 and V is TRBV20-1; 8 bases align to TRBD1. Looked up from germline, CDR1 is DFQATT and CDR2 is SNEGSKA (reference sequence). The V and J ends lost 3 bases and 0 bases, in that order; junction bases with no gene match: 10. The CDR3 contains 16 residues. CDR3 amino acids: CSASRGGTGNSYEQYF. DNA of the CDR3: TGCAGTGCTAGTAGGGGCGGGACAGGCAACTCCTACGAGCAGTACTTC.

CDR3 coding DNA: TGTGCCACCAGTCCAAGCGGGCGGGATAGGGAGCAGTACTTC. It specifies CATSPSGRDREQYF. This sequence joins TRBV24-1 and TRBJ2-7; possibly TRBD2 for D (6 bases). This CDR3 region has 14 residues. Germline loops: CDR1 KGHDR, CDR2 SFDVKD. V gave up 6 bases and J gave up 7 bases, with 18 bases separating them.

This chain links TRBV6-5 with TRBJ1-5, with D hard to call. Trimming cost V 7 bases and J 6 bases, with 13 bases left between them. CDR1 is MNHEY and CDR2 is SVGAGI in the germline V gene. This CDR3 has 13 amino acids. The CDR3 loop is CASITAAGQPQHF. CDR3 bases: TGTGCCAGCATAACGGCAGCGGGTCAGCCCCAGCATTTT.

This clone was recorded once. The rearrangement joins TRBV2 to TRBJ2-7, with D possibly TRBD1 on 5 matching bases. This CDR3 comprises 13 residues. V shed 3 bases and J shed 2 bases, with 8 bases lying between them. Looked up from germline, CDR1 is SNHLY and CDR2 is FYNNEI. The CDR3 is CASSDRTPYEQYF. The CDR3 DNA is TGTGCCAGCAGTGATCGGACACCCTACGAGCAGTACTTC.

A few counts support this clone. The chain links TRBV15 to TRBJ1-2; the match to TRBD1 covers 10 bases. The V gene's germline CDR1 is LNHNV and CDR2 YYDKDF (reference sequence). The CDR3 sequence is 17 residues long. V shed 3 bases and J 8 bases; nucleotides not matched to a gene: 15. As DNA, the CDR3 is TGTGCCACCAGCAGCGATCTGACAGGGGGCAATATCGGCGGCTACACCTTC. Translating gives CATSSDLTGGNIGGYTF.

This chain links TRBV5-4 with TRBJ2-7; D possibly corresponds to TRBD2 (6 bases). CDR1 SGHNT and CDR2 YYREEE come from the germline V gene (reference sequence). The CDR3 is made up of 15 amino acids. V lost 6 bases, J lost 2 bases, and 18 bases lay in between. The CDR3 loop is CASMFASGGAYEQYF. The DNA of the CDR3 is TGTGCCAGCATGTTCGCCTCCGGGGGAGCCTACGAGCAGTACTTC.

CDR3 nucleotides: TGTGCCAGCAGGTGGACAGCTACAGAGACCCAGTACTTC. Its translation is CASRWTATETQYF. V and J are TRBV27 and TRBJ2-5, with a weak D call TRBD1 (6 bases). CDR1 is MNHEY and CDR2 is SMNVEV in the germline V gene (reference sequence). The CDR3 spans 13 residues. Trimming took off 6 bases at V and 4 bases at J, with 12 bases between the two ends.